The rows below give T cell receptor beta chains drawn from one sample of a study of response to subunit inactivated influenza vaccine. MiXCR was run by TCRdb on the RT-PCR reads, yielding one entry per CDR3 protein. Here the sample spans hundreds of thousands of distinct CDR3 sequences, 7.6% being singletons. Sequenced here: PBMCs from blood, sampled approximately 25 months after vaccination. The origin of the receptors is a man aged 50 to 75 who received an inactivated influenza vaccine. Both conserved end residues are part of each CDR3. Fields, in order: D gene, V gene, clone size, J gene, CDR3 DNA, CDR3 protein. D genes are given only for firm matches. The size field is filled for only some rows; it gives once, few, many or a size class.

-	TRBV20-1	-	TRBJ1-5	TGCAGTGCTAGAGATCAGAGGAGTATTAGCAATCAGCCCCAGCATTTT	CSARDQRSISNQPQHF
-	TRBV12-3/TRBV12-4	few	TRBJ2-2	TGTGCCAGCAGTTTACGAAACTGGCGGGACACCGGGGAGCTGTTTTTT	CASSLRNWRDTGELFF
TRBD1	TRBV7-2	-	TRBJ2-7	TGTGCCAGCAGCTATCCTCCGGGACAGGGGATGTACGAGCAGTACTTC	CASSYPPGQGMYEQYF
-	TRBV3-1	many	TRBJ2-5	TGTGCCAGCAGCCAAGAAGGCAGGTACCAAGAGACCCAGTACTTC	CASSQEGRYQETQYF
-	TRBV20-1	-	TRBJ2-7	TGCAGTGCTAGCAGCGGAGCGGGCCACGAGCAGTACTTC	CSASSGAGHEQYF
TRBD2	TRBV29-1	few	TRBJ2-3	TGCAGCGTTGAACTAGCGGGAGGGGGGACAGATACGCAGTATTTT	CSVELAGGGTDTQYF
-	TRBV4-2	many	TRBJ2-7	TGTGCCAGCAGCCAAGGGGTATCCCCCAGCTCCTACGAGCAGTACTTC	CASSQGVSPSSYEQYF
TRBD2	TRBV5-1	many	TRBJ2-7	TGCGCCAGCAAGTGGGTAGCGGGAGGAACCGAGCAGTACTTC	CASKWVAGGTEQYF
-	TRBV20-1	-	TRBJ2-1	TGCAGTGCTAGAGTTGGCACCGCAGTCGGGCAGTTCTTC	CSARVGTAVGQFF
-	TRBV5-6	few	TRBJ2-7	TGTGCCAGCAGCTTGAACAGGGATTCGGGCGAGCAGTACTTC	CASSLNRDSGEQYF
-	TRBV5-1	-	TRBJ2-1	TGCGCCAGCAGCTTGGAGGGGTCGGATTTGTATGAGCAGTTCTTC	CASSLEGSDLYEQFF
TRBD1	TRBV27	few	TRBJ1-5	TGTGCCAGCTCTATCCCCGCATACCGGGACAGGGAGGTGTATCAGCCCCAGCATTTT	CASSIPAYRDREVYQPQHF
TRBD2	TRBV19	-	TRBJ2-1	TGTGCCAGTAGTAAGTTGGTAGCGGGAGCCCCTGGGGAGCAGTTCTTC	CASSKLVAGAPGEQFF
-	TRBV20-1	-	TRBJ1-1	TGCAGTGCTAGTAGTCAGGTCACTGAAGCTTTCTTT	CSASSQVTEAFF
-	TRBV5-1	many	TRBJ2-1	TGCGCCAGCAGCTGGGACCAACTACCGGCCCGTCAGTTCTTC	CASSWDQLPARQFF
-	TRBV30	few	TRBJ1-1	TGTGCCTGGAACCCCGGGCCAACTGAAGCTTTCTTT	CAWNPGPTEAFF
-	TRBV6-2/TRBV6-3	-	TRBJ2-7	TGTGCCAGCTCCTTTGGCGGGGTCGGCGAGCAGTACTTC	CASSFGGVGEQYF
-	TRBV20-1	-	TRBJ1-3	TGCAGTGCTAGACCCCCGACCGGAAACACCATATATTTT	CSARPPTGNTIYF
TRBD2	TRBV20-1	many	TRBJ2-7	TGCAGTGCTAGAGGGACGGGACTAGTGTTATCCGAGCAGTACTTC	CSARGTGLVLSEQYF
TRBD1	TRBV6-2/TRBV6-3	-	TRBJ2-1	TGTGCCAGCAGTAGCACCAGGGGGCGGTCCTACAATGAGCAGTTCTTC	CASSSTRGRSYNEQFF
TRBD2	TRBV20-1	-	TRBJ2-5	TGCAGTGCTAGGACTTTAGCGGGGGAGTTCCAAGAGACCCAGTACTTC	CSARTLAGEFQETQYF
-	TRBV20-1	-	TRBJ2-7	TGCAGTGCTAGAGATTATTTCGGGGATTTCACCTACGAGCAGTACTTC	CSARDYFGDFTYEQYF
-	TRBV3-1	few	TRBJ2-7	TGTGCCAGCAAAGCCGCGGGACATGGTGAGCAGTACTTC	CASKAAGHGEQYF
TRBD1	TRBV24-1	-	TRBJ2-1	TGTGCCACCAGTGATTACAGGGGAAACAATGAGCAGTTCTTC	CATSDYRGNNEQFF
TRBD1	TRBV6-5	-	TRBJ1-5	TGTGCCAGCAGTTACGGGTCAGGGGGTAATCAGCCCCAGCATTTT	CASSYGSGGNQPQHF
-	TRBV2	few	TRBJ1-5	TGTGCCAGCAGCGAACGGCATCCAAGCAATCAGCCCCAGCATTTT	CASSERHPSNQPQHF
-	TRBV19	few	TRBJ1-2	TGTGCCAGTGGAAGATGGGGGTATTTCATTAATTCTGGCTACACCTTC	CASGRWGYFINSGYTF
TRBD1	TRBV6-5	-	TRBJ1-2	TGTGCCAGCAGTTACGGGACAGGGGGCGTTAACTATGGCTACACCTTC	CASSYGTGGVNYGYTF
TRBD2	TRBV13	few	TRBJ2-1	TGTGCCAGCAGCTCGGCAACCCCTAGCGGGAGGGACAATGAGCAGTTCTTC	CASSSATPSGRDNEQFF
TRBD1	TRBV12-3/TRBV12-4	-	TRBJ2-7	TGTGCCAGCAGTATCGGACAGGGGAACGGCTACGAGCAGTACTTC	CASSIGQGNGYEQYF
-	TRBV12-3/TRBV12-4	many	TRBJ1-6	TGTGCCAGCAGTTTACAGCGGACTAATTCACCCCTCCACTTT	CASSLQRTNSPLHF
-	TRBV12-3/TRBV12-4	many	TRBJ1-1	TGTGCCAGCAGGACCGGGACATTGAACACTGAAGCTTTCTTT	CASRTGTLNTEAFF
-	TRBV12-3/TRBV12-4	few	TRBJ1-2	TGTGCCAGCAGTTTATTGCTTGGGACGGGCTACACCTTC	CASSLLLGTGYTF
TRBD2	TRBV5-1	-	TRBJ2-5	TGCGCCAGCAGCTTGGTGGGACTAGCGGGAGCCTCGGAGACCCAGTACTTC	CASSLVGLAGASETQYF